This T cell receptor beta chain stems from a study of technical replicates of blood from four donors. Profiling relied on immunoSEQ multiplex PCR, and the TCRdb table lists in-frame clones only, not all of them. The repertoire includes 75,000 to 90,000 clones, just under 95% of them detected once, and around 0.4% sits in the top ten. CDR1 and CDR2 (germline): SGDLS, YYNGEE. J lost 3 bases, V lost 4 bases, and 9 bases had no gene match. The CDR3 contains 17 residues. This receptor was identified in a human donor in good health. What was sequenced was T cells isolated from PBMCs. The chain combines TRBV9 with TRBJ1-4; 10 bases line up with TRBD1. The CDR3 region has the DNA TGTGCCAGCAGCCCTAAGACAGGGGGCTTGGCTAATGAAAAACTGTTTTTT. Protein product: CASSPKTGGLANEKLFF.